This T cell receptor (beta chain) was sequenced during a study of T cell repertoires in cytomegalovirus infection. The wider study: In public TCR beta signatures, there were indications of both CMV infection and matching HLA type. Study-wide results and limits: Frequencies of public TCR beta families were cumulated, and this identified carriers of CMV plus the relevant HLA. Ex vivo responses were dominated by HLA-C-restricted CMV-specific TCR beta clonotypes.

TCRdb reprocessed the reads via MiXCR and lists one record per CDR3 protein. Among hundreds of thousands of distinct CDR3 sequences listed, about 20% were seen once. V shed 5 bases and J shed 8 bases, with 16 bases lying between them. CDR3 length equals 14 residues. Germline V gene lookup returns CDR1 LNHDA and CDR2 SQIVND (reference sequence). In regard to this clonotype: What it binds is unknown.

This receptor was taken from a human donor in good health (CMV status not recorded). Some clones in this sample may be carry-over from other donors' samples. The V gene is TRBV19, the J gene TRBJ2-1; D is possibly TRBD1 or TRBD2 (5 bases each). The specimen was CD8+ T cells from PBMCs. DNA of the CDR3: TGTGCCAGTAGTCCCGGGGCCAGGGCGGATGAGCAGTTCTTC. Encoded protein: CASSPGARADEQFF.